These T cell receptor beta chains were read from a single sample in a study of T cell changes during pregnancy in multiple sclerosis. The assay was immunoSEQ multiplex PCR, and TCRdb's table has in-frame clones only and misses some. Of approximately 88,000 clones in the sample, roughly 91% were seen once. Source: peripheral blood, taken in the first trimester of pregnancy. The receptors come from a female donor with multiple sclerosis, enrolled in a pregnancy study. The CDR3 runs from the conserved cysteine through the conserved F or W. Each record gives: D gene, J gene, clone size, V gene, CDR3 protein, CDR3 DNA. D genes are given only for firm matches. Part of the rows lack a size; the others show once, few, many or a class for expanded clones.

-,TRBJ1-5,few,TRBV30,CAWSPQGFQPQHF,TGTGCCTGGAGTCCTCAGGGTTTTCAGCCCCAGCATTTT
TRBD1,TRBJ2-3,-,TRBV28,CASSLDREGDTQYF,TGTGCCAGCAGTCTGGACAGGGAAGGAGATACGCAGTATTTT
TRBD1,TRBJ1-6,few,TRBV27,CASNEGADNSPLHF,TGTGCCAGCAATGAGGGGGCGGACAATTCACCCCTCCACTTT
-,TRBJ2-5,-,TRBV9,CASSEEGRETQYF,TGTGCCAGCAGCGAGGAGGGGAGGGAGACCCAGTACTTC
TRBD1,TRBJ2-5,-,TRBV5-4,CASSLVPGQGETQYF,TGTGCCAGCAGCTTGGTACCCGGACAGGGAGAGACCCAGTACTTC
-,TRBJ1-5,-,TRBV2,CASNRRGQPQHF,TGTGCCAGCAATCGCAGGGGACAGCCCCAGCATTTT
-,TRBJ1-5,-,TRBV9,CASSVGEYSNQPQHF,TGTGCCAGCAGCGTAGGAGAGTATAGCAATCAGCCCCAGCATTTT
-,TRBJ2-1,-,TRBV18,CASSRLSSRLEQFF,TGTGCCAGCTCGCGTCTTTCTAGCAGGCTTGAGCAGTTCTTC
-,TRBJ1-1,-,TRBV7-9,CASSLGGGRPEAFF,TGTGCCAGCAGCTTAGGGGGGGGCAGACCAGAAGCTTTCTTT
-,TRBJ1-3,-,TRBV27,CASSSGEKNTIYF,TGTGCCAGCAGTTCAGGGGAGAAGAACACCATATATTTT
-,TRBJ2-1,-,TRBV7-3,CASSLIPGDEQFF,TGTGCCAGCAGCTTAATTCCGGGAGATGAGCAGTTCTTC
TRBD1,TRBJ1-2,once,TRBV23-1,CASSQSEAGGRVQGDKGDYGYTF,TGCGCCAGCAGTCAATCCGAGGCGGGGGGTAGGGTCCAGGGGGATAAGGGGGACTATGGCTACACCTTC
TRBD1,TRBJ2-7,-,TRBV6-5,CASSSLGTGISYEQYF,TGTGCCAGCAGTTCCCTCGGGACAGGGATCTCCTACGAGCAGTACTTC
TRBD1,TRBJ2-2,-,TRBV6-5,CASSDRGTNTGELFF,TGTGCCAGCAGCGACAGGGGTACGAACACCGGGGAGCTGTTTTTT
TRBD1,TRBJ2-3,-,TRBV5-6,CASSLLVDRGRPTDTQYF,TGTGCCAGCAGCTTGTTGGTGGACAGGGGGCGACCTACAGATACGCAGTATTTT
TRBD1,TRBJ2-7,-,TRBV19,CASSKSGTGYEQYF,TGTGCCAGTAGCAAGTCCGGGACAGGGTACGAGCAGTACTTC
-,TRBJ1-2,-,TRBV30,CAWGNYRRAGTNYGYTF,TGTGCCTGGGGTAACTACCGGCGGGCAGGCACTAACTATGGCTACACCTTC
TRBD1,TRBJ2-3,once,TRBV9,CASSLTGVRADTQYF,TGTGCCAGCAGCCTTACAGGGGTTAGGGCAGATACGCAGTATTTT
-,TRBJ1-1,-,TRBV18,CASSRAQMNTEAFF,TGTGCCAGCTCACGGGCACAAATGAACACTGAAGCTTTCTTT
-,TRBJ1-5,-,TRBV28,CASNPGGPSNQPQHF,TGTGCCAGCAACCCCGGAGGGCCTAGCAATCAGCCCCAGCATTTT
TRBD1,TRBJ1-3,-,TRBV11-2,CASSYSTGYSGNTIYF,TGTGCCAGCAGCTACTCGACAGGGTACTCTGGAAACACCATATATTTT
TRBD1,TRBJ1-2,-,TRBV10-3,CAISGRTGSIGYTF,TGTGCCATCAGTGGACGGACAGGCTCTATCGGCTACACCTTC
TRBD1,TRBJ2-2,-,TRBV6-1,CASSGGVGTGLNTGELFF,TGTGCCAGCAGTGGGGGTGTCGGGACAGGGCTTAACACCGGGGAGCTGTTTTTT
-,TRBJ1-6,-,TRBV6-6,CASTQDSPNNSPLHF,TGTGCCAGCACTCAAGACAGTCCAAATAATTCACCCCTCCACTTT
TRBD1,TRBJ1-3,-,TRBV7-2,CASSLVGTVSSGNTIYF,TGTGCCAGCAGCTTAGTGGGGACAGTTAGCTCTGGAAACACCATATATTTT
-,TRBJ1-1,-,TRBV9,CASSPIGGLGTEAFF,TGTGCCAGCAGCCCAATAGGAGGGTTGGGCACTGAAGCTTTCTTT
-,TRBJ1-1,few,TRBV7-2,CASSPLRREDTEAFF,TGTGCCAGCAGCCCATTGAGGAGGGAGGACACTGAAGCTTTCTTT
TRBD1,TRBJ2-3,-,TRBV10-3,CAIGTDTDTQYF,TGTGCCATCGGGACAGACACAGATACGCAGTATTTT
-,TRBJ1-6,-,TRBV6-1,CASSAGQLGLGSYNSPLHF,TGTGCCAGCAGTGCCGGACAGTTAGGGTTGGGCTCCTATAATTCACCCCTCCACTTT